Listed here is a single T cell receptor beta chain. What it binds is unknown. The same CDR3 also results from other DNA sequences found in this sample. Sequencing was performed with immunoSEQ multiplex PCR; in TCRdb, only in-frame clones are kept and a portion is missing. This table has about 110,000 clones, about 87% appearing once. The germline V gene has CDR1 DFQATT and CDR2 SNEGSKA (reference sequence). With 3 bases removed from V and 0 bases from J, the gap between germline ends came to 0 bases. The CDR3 spans 11 residues. This sample was included in a study of identifying expanded T cells in peripheral blood. Study results and caveats: Variance in clone template counts between roughly two-week samples significantly increased with total template count across all healthy donors.

No infections or other immune events were documented during collection. The TCR originated in a person aged 18 to 75 in good health. The source material was blood. V gene TRBV20-1 combines with J gene TRBJ1-3; D ambiguous. CDR3 residues: CSASSGNTIYF. The CDR3 DNA reads as TGCAGTGCTAGCTCTGGAAACACCATATATTTT.